A single sample gave rise to the 30 T cell receptor beta chains below, sequenced in a study of blood T cell repertoires in COVID-19. Measured with immunoSEQ multiplex PCR; TCRdb has only the in-frame clones, and not every one. This table holds hundreds of thousands of clones, about 89% found once. Input material: PBMCs or T cells enriched from blood (not recorded which). The receptors originated from a man aged 40-49 years who had recovered from COVID-19.

The genes are TRBV27 and TRBJ2-3, with 9 nucleotides matching TRBD1. This CDR3 contains 14 residues. The ends lost 6 bases at V and 4 bases at J; junction bases unmatched: 5. Germline V gene data show CDR1 as MNHEY and CDR2 as SMNVEV (reference sequence). CDR3 sequence: CASSRTGVADTQYF. CDR3 DNA: TGTGCCAGCAGCCGGACAGGGGTTGCAGATACGCAGTATTTT.

CDR3 sequence reads: CASSMTGGNGEQYF. The CDR3 region has the DNA TGTGCCAGTAGTATGACAGGGGGAAATGGCGAGCAGTACTTC. The chain joins TRBV19 to TRBJ2-7; TRBD1 matches at 9 bases. With V trimmed by 3 bases and J by 6 bases, 6 bases remained unmatched. This CDR3 is built from 14 residues. Germline CDR1 reads LNHDA; CDR2 reads SQIVND (reference sequence).

V and J are TRBV11-3 and TRBJ1-2, with 9 positions matching TRBD1. CDR1 is SGHNT and CDR2 is YENEEA in the germline V gene. V trimming: 4 bases; J trimming: 7 bases; junction bases outside the gene matches: 7. The CDR3 length is 14 residues. This CDR3 reads CASSWSTGGFGYTF. The CDR3 bases are TGTGCCAGCAGCTGGTCGACAGGGGGTTTTGGCTACACCTTC.

The chain combines TRBV5-5 with TRBJ1-5; TRBD1 might be the D (5 bases). The CDR3 length is 16 residues. Germline loops: CDR1 SGHKS, CDR2 YYEKEE (reference sequence). Trimming shortened V by 3 bases and J by 4 bases, and 17 bases separated the two germline ends. The CDR3 loop is CASSYFHTGGNQPQHF. CDR3 nucleotides: TGTGCCAGCAGCTACTTTCACACCGGGGGAAATCAGCCCCAGCATTTT.

CDR3 amino acids: CASSPARAEAQYF. In DNA form, the CDR3 reads TGTGCCAGCTCACCAGCCAGGGCAGAGGCGCAGTATTTT. The chain employs TRBV18 and TRBJ2-3; the D gene is possibly TRBD1 (5 bases). With 2 bases removed from V and 10 bases from J, the gap between germline ends came to 13 bases. The germline V gene has CDR1 KGHSH and CDR2 LQKENI. This CDR3 has 13 residues.

V usage is TRBV6-5 and J usage is TRBJ1-2; 9 nucleotides align to TRBD1. The CDR3 runs to 13 residues. V was pared by 10 bases and J by 2 bases, with 5 bases of the junction left unmatched. Germline V CDR1 and CDR2: MNHEY, SVGAGI. This chain's CDR3 is CATRGQGNYGYTF. The CDR3 coding sequence is TGTGCCACAAGGGGACAGGGCAACTATGGCTACACCTTC.

This chain connects TRBV7-3 to TRBJ1-1; the match to TRBD1 covers 7 bases. V lost 5 bases to trimming and J lost 4 bases; unmatched junction nucleotides: 7. CDR3 length: 14 residues. Germline CDR1 reads SGHTA; CDR2 reads FQGTGA. CDR3 loop: CASSRFKGATEAFF. In nucleotides, the CDR3 is TGTGCCAGCAGCCGATTCAAGGGGGCCACTGAAGCTTTCTTT.

V is TRBV5-1 and J is TRBJ2-3, with D possibly TRBD2 on 5 matching bases. The CDR3 runs 14 residues. Trimming shortened V by 0 bases and J by 2 bases, and 7 bases separated the two germline ends. Germline lookup yields CDR1 SGHRS and CDR2 YFSETQ. This CDR3 reads CASSLGLATDTQYF. The CDR3 DNA follows: TGCGCCAGCAGCTTGGGGCTAGCCACAGATACGCAGTATTTT.

The J gene is TRBJ1-2, the V gene TRBV10-3, with 10 bases aligning to TRBD1. Losses at the gene ends were 2 bases for V and 6 bases for J; bases not matched to a gene: 3. Germline V gene sequence: CDR1 ENHRY, CDR2 SYGVKD. This CDR3 spans 14 amino acids. The CDR3 here is CAISERGTGDGYTF. The CDR3 nucleotides read TGTGCCATCAGTGAGCGTGGGACAGGGGATGGCTACACCTTC.

This CDR3 reads CASSYGERRRNEQFF. CDR3 nucleotides: TGTGCCAGCAGTTACGGGGAGCGCCGCCGGAATGAGCAGTTCTTC. The chain has TRBV6-2 or TRBV6-3 and TRBJ2-1, with a weak D call TRBD2 (5 bases). The CDR3 is 15 residues long. The V end lost 2 bases, the J end lost 7 bases, and 15 bases lay between the germline ends. Germline V gene data show CDR1 as MNHEY and CDR2 as SVGEGT.

The CDR3 loop reads CASSLLGEDSNQPQHF. CDR3 bases: TGTGCCAGCAGTTTATTGGGGGAGGATAGCAATCAGCCCCAGCATTTT. The chain uses TRBV28 and TRBJ1-5; D perhaps matches TRBD1 (5 bases). The germline V gene encodes CDR1 MDHEN and CDR2 SYDVKM. V lost 1 base, J lost 0 bases, and 10 bases lay in between. The CDR3 consists of 16 residues.

The J gene is TRBJ2-7, the V gene TRBV4-3, with 9 bases matching TRBD1. The CDR3 length is 15 residues. Germline values: CDR1 LGHNA, CDR2 YSLEER. J lost 4 bases, V lost 0 bases, and 4 bases had no gene match. The CDR3 loop is CASSQDRDRVYEQYF. CDR3 DNA: TGCGCCAGCAGCCAAGATCGGGACAGGGTTTACGAGCAGTACTTC.

The CDR3 protein is CASSLDTEAFF. CDR3 sequence (DNA): TGTGCCAGCAGCCTCGACACTGAAGCTTTCTTT. V gene TRBV5-6 combines with J gene TRBJ1-1; D is uncertain. Per germline, CDR1 SGHDT and CDR2 YYEEEE. V lost 4 bases and J lost 3, with 4 bases in between. This CDR3 comprises 11 residues.

This clone was observed a handful of times. The gene calls are TRBV19 and TRBJ1-5; D possibly corresponds to TRBD1 (5 bases). Deletions cut 5 bases from V and 6 bases from J, with 11 bases between. This CDR3 region has 13 residues. Germline lookup yields CDR1 LNHDA and CDR2 SQIVND (reference sequence). CDR3 nucleotide sequence: TGTGCCAGTAGTGCCCAAAGGGGTCAGCCCCAGCATTTT. It yields the protein CASSAQRGQPQHF.

This rearrangement joins TRBV29-1 to TRBJ1-5, with no clear D. The CDR3 runs to 15 residues. V lost 6 bases, J lost 1 base, and 16 bases lay in between. CDR1 and CDR2 (germline): SQVTM, ANQGSEA. CDR3 bases: TGCAGCGTACGCTTAGGAGGGCTGAGCAATCAGCCCCAGCATTTT. Residues: CSVRLGGLSNQPQHF.

V is TRBV7-9 and J is TRBJ1-2; perhaps TRBD1 as D (5 bases). This CDR3 spans 13 amino acids. V was pared by 6 bases and J by 8 bases, with 16 bases between. Germline V gene lookup returns CDR1 SEHNR and CDR2 FQNEAQ (reference sequence). CDR3 DNA sequence: TGTGCCAGCAGACAAGCTCAACAGGACGGCTACACCTTC. This encodes CASRQAQQDGYTF.

The chain joins TRBV9 to TRBJ2-1, with a possible D match to TRBD2 (6 bases). Germline-derived CDR1 and CDR2 are SGDLS and YYNGEE. V was trimmed by 2 bases and J by 0 bases, leaving 21 bases between them. This CDR3 has 19 residues. Here the CDR3 DNA reads TGTGCCAGCAGCGTTAGAGCCCAATCTAGCGAAAGCTCCTACAATGAGCAGTTCTTC. Its translation: CASSVRAQSSESSYNEQFF. The variable domain in full, with the rest retrieved from reference TRBV9 and TRBJ2-1, is DSGVTQTPKHLITATGQRVTLRCSPRSGDLSVYWYQQSLDQGLQFLIQYYNGEERAKGNILERFSAQQFPDLHSELNLSSLELGDSALYFCASSVRAQSSESSYNEQFFGPGTRLTVL.

This chain links TRBV7-9 with TRBJ1-1, with D unresolved. The germline V gene encodes CDR1 SEHNR and CDR2 FQNEAQ (reference sequence). This CDR3 spans 16 amino acids. The ends were cut back, 0 bases at V and 1 base at J, with 12 bases in the middle. In nucleotides, the CDR3 is TGTGCCAGCAGCTTAGCATGGGTCGAGGGGAACACTGAAGCTTTCTTT. It codes for CASSLAWVEGNTEAFF.

V and J are TRBV4-1 and TRBJ2-1; TRBD2 matches 8 bases. V was pared by 5 bases and J by 5 bases, with 11 bases of the junction left unmatched. In germline, CDR1 is MGHRA, CDR2 YSYEKL. The CDR3 contains 16 residues. CDR3 in DNA: TGCGCCAGCAGCGAGTTGGCAGCGGGAGTTAACAATGAGCAGTTCTTC. It encodes CASSELAAGVNNEQFF.

The CDR3 coding sequence is TGCGCCAGCAGCCAAGGAATGGGGGGCTACGAGCAGTACTTC. Amino acid sequence: CASSQGMGGYEQYF. V is TRBV4-1 and J is TRBJ2-7; possible D gene TRBD2, 6 bases. The CDR3 is 14 residues long. V gave up 1 base and J gave up 3 bases, with 10 bases separating them. Germline-derived CDR1 and CDR2 are MGHRA and YSYEKL.

The rearrangement joins TRBV29-1 to TRBJ1-1, with no clear D. Trimming took off 7 bases at V and 1 base at J, with 13 bases between the two ends. Germline CDR1 and CDR2: SQVTM and ANQGSEA. This CDR3 is 13 amino acids long. The CDR3 coding sequence is TGCAGCGGTGGGCGGGGATCGAACACTGAAGCTTTCTTT. Its protein is CSGGRGSNTEAFF.

The chain links TRBV3-1 (or the pseudogene TRBV3-2) to TRBJ2-2; D is unclear. Trimming shortened V by 1 base and J by 6 bases, and 18 bases separated the two germline ends. Per germline, CDR1 LGHDT and CDR2 YNNKEL (reference sequence). The CDR3 spans 17 residues. The CDR3 reads CASSQGLRVGSAGELFF. The CDR3 coding sequence is TGTGCCAGCAGCCAAGGGCTCCGGGTTGGGTCGGCCGGGGAGCTGTTTTTT.

This chain uses TRBV5-1 with TRBJ2-3, with 9 bases matching TRBD1. CDR1 is SGHRS and CDR2 is YFSETQ in the germline V gene. The junction had 6 bases not matched to a gene; V was cut back by 6 bases and J by 4 bases. The CDR3 is 14 residues long. The CDR3 spells CASIQGAAADTQYF. The DNA for the CDR3 is TGCGCCAGCATACAGGGGGCCGCCGCAGATACGCAGTATTTT. The full variable domain, rest sourced from reference TRBV5-1 and TRBJ2-3, is KAGVTQTPRYLIKTRGQQVTLSCSPISGHRSVSWYQQTPGQGLQFLFEYFSETQRNKGNFPGRFSGRQFSNSRSEMNVSTLELGDSALYLCASIQGAAADTQYFGPGTRLTVL.

The chain uses TRBV11-2 and TRBJ1-1, with a tentative D call TRBD1 (5 bases). The CDR3 loop spans 15 amino acids. The germline V and J ends were trimmed by 8 bases and 0 bases, with 16 bases remaining between them. Germline V gene lookup returns CDR1 SGHAT and CDR2 FQNNGV. The CDR3 loop reads CASGNRGNLNTEAFF. As DNA, the CDR3 is TGTGCCAGCGGCAATCGGGGGAACTTGAACACTGAAGCTTTCTTT.

The chain carries TRBV28 and TRBJ1-4; D gene unclear. The CDR3 is 14 residues long. Germline V gene sequence: CDR1 MDHEN, CDR2 SYDVKM. Trimming cost V 6 bases and J 3 bases, with 11 bases left between them. The CDR3 spells CASSRAGANEKLFF. The DNA for the CDR3 is TGTGCCAGCAGCCGGGCCGGGGCTAATGAAAAACTGTTTTTT.

The gene calls are TRBV7-9 and TRBJ1-5, with D possibly matching TRBD1 (5 bases). The V and J ends lost 5 bases and 2 bases respectively, with 16 bases between them. Germline lookup yields CDR1 SEHNR and CDR2 FQNEAQ (reference sequence). The CDR3 is 16 residues long. The CDR3 nucleotides read TGTGCCAGCAGCCCGGGGCTAGCGGTTGGCAATCAGCCCCAGCATTTT. Its translation is CASSPGLAVGNQPQHF.

This chain connects TRBV5-1 to TRBJ2-4, with a possible D match to TRBD2 (5 bases). Germline V gene lookup returns CDR1 SGHRS and CDR2 YFSETQ. Trimming left V 3 bases short and J 7 bases short, with 23 bases between. This CDR3 region has 17 residues. CDR3 sequence: CASSWTSGSPSGNIQYF. CDR3 bases: TGCGCCAGCAGCTGGACCTCCGGGTCCCCCTCGGGGAACATTCAGTACTTC.

The V call is TRBV5-1, the J call TRBJ1-2; D uncertain. Germline CDR1 reads SGHRS; CDR2 reads YFSETQ. V shed 0 bases and J shed 8 bases, with 11 bases lying between them. The CDR3 totals 13 residues. As DNA, the CDR3 is TGCGCCAGCAGCTTGGCAGGCAGACCGGGCTACACCTTC. Encoded protein: CASSLAGRPGYTF.

V is TRBV27 and J is TRBJ2-1; D ambiguous. In germline, CDR1 is MNHEY, CDR2 SMNVEV (reference sequence). The CDR3 runs to 15 residues. V gave up 0 bases and J gave up 2 bases, with 8 bases separating them. The CDR3: CASSLSRQPYNEQFF. The DNA for the CDR3 is TGTGCCAGCAGTTTATCGAGGCAGCCCTACAATGAGCAGTTCTTC.

This chain uses TRBV2 with TRBJ1-6, with TRBD1 matching 8 bases. The germline V gene encodes CDR1 SNHLY and CDR2 FYNNEI. Trimming took 7 bases from V and 7 from J; bases not matched to a gene: 9. This CDR3 comprises 15 residues. The CDR3 loop reads CASKQRGQENSPLHF. CDR3 sequence (DNA): TGTGCCAGCAAACAAAGGGGACAGGAAAATTCACCCCTCCACTTT.